These 19 T cell receptor beta chains originate from one sample sequenced in a study of CD8 T cells in ankylosing spondylitis. Regarding the study as a whole: A TCR beta motif made of several highly homologous variants seemed typical of ankylosing spondylitis blood.

Their recognized antigens are unknown. TCRdb itself ran the 5' RACE reads through MiXCR, one entry per CDR3 protein. This table has about 220,000 distinct CDR3 sequences, just under 7.5% appearing once. What was sequenced was blood, either unsorted or a sorted T cell fraction (not recorded which). All receptors derive from a male donor with ankylosing spondylitis.

This clonotype has ten or more counts. V usage is TRBV5-1 and J usage is TRBJ1-1, with a weak D call TRBD1 (6 bases). CDR3 length: 15 residues. The V gene's germline CDR1 is SGHRS and CDR2 YFSETQ. V lost 3 bases and J lost 6, with 18 bases in between. CDR3 residues: CASSSNRQGRPEAFF. For the CDR3, the DNA is TGCGCCAGCAGCTCTAATCGCCAGGGGCGGCCTGAAGCTTTCTTT.

This clonotype has just a few counts. V usage is TRBV27 and J usage is TRBJ2-5; D is unresolved. CDR1 MNHEY and CDR2 SMNVEV come from the germline V gene (reference sequence). The CDR3 is 14 amino acids. V shed 7 bases and J shed 1 base, with 13 bases lying between them. The CDR3 loop is CASKEVGGQETQYF. CDR3 DNA sequence: TGTGCCAGCAAAGAGGTGGGCGGCCAAGAGACCCAGTACTTC.

This clonotype was seen at least ten times. The CDR3 DNA follows: TGTGCCAGCAGTTTGCTCCTCCTACACCGCCAAGAGACCCAGTACTTC. It encodes CASSLLLLHRQETQYF. The chain is built from TRBV12-3 or TRBV12-4 and TRBJ2-5; D gene unclear. V was shortened by 3 bases and J by 1 base, with 15 bases between the two germline ends. The CDR3 totals 16 residues.

This clonotype was seen only a few times. The rearrangement uses TRBV11-1 and TRBJ2-1, with D uncertain. The germline V gene has CDR1 SGHAT and CDR2 FQDESV (reference sequence). V lost 1 base, J lost 2 bases, and 12 bases lay in between. CDR3 size: 16 residues. CDR3 in amino acids: CASSLGAILPYNEQFF. DNA of the CDR3: TGTGCCAGCAGCTTAGGGGCAATCTTGCCCTACAATGAGCAGTTCTTC.

This clonotype was detected only a few times. The chain is built from TRBV6-2 or TRBV6-3 and TRBJ1-1; D gene uncertain. This CDR3 contains 14 residues. V lost 1 base and J lost 2, with 8 bases in between. Per the germline V gene, CDR1 is MNHEY and CDR2 is SVGEGT. The CDR3 DNA follows: TGTGCCAGCAGTTACTTTACTGCAAACACTGAAGCTTTCTTT. Its translation is CASSYFTANTEAFF.

The sample holds many counts of this clonotype. The V call is TRBV10-2, the J call TRBJ2-7; D is unresolved. The V gene lost 4 bases and the J gene lost 1 base, with 11 bases spanning the gap. The CDR3 totals 14 residues. The germline gives CDR1 WSHSY, CDR2 SAAADI. The CDR3 bases are TGCGCCAGCAGTGGGTTCGGAGCTTCCTACGAGCAGTACTTC. This sequence encodes CASSGFGASYEQYF.

This clonotype has just a few counts. The chain uses TRBV9 and TRBJ2-1; TRBD2 matches at 14 bases. The CDR3 is made up of 16 amino acids. V shed 4 bases and J 8 bases; nucleotides not matched to a gene: 8. CDR1 and CDR2 from the germline V gene are SGDLS and YYNGEE. The CDR3 coding sequence is TGTGCCAGCAGCTTCCGACTAGCGGGGGGGCCGTATGAGCAGTTCTTC. It encodes CASSFRLAGGPYEQFF.

This clonotype was detected many times. This chain joins TRBV25-1 and TRBJ2-1, with D possibly TRBD1 on 6 matching bases. V was cut by 6 bases and J by 3 bases, with 12 bases left in between. In germline, CDR1 is MGHDK, CDR2 SYGVNS. This CDR3 spans 14 amino acids. The CDR3 reads CASRWTEGYNEQFF. The CDR3 DNA reads TGTGCCAGCAGGTGGACAGAGGGCTACAATGAGCAGTTCTTC.

This clonotype was detected a few times. The chain links TRBV19 to TRBJ2-2; the match to TRBD1 covers 9 bases. Germline trimming cut 3 bases from V and 7 bases from J; bases unmatched to any gene: 6. This CDR3 spans 15 amino acids. Germline V lookup: CDR1 LNHDA, CDR2 SQIVND (reference sequence). The CDR3 loop is CASSMLQGAGGELFF. For the CDR3, the DNA is TGTGCCAGTAGTATGTTACAGGGGGCCGGCGGGGAGCTGTTTTTT.

The V gene is TRBV20-1, the J gene TRBJ2-1, with TRBD1 as a possible D gene (6 bases). Trimming removed 3 bases from V and 3 bases from J, with 12 bases in between. This CDR3 comprises 14 residues. Germline V lookup: CDR1 DFQATT, CDR2 SNEGSKA (reference sequence). The CDR3 nucleotides read TGCAGTGCTAGGGGCCGGGACAACTACAATGAGCAGTTCTTC. It yields the protein CSARGRDNYNEQFF.

In the case of this clonotype: A much bigger clone sits one base away, suggesting this may be a read error. The chain couples TRBV12-3 or TRBV12-4 to TRBJ2-3, with 8 bases identical to TRBD1. The V gene end was trimmed by 8 bases and the J gene end by 6 bases; junction bases not matched to a gene: 13. The CDR3 totals 15 residues. As DNA, the CDR3 is TGTGCCAGCGGTACTAAAAGGACAGGGCGGGATACGCAGTATTTT. Protein: CASGTKRTGRDTQYF.

This clonotype was counted at least ten times. This chain joins TRBV20-1 and TRBJ1-2, with D unclear. Germline V gives CDR1 DFQATT, CDR2 SNEGSKA (reference sequence). The CDR3 totals 12 residues. The V and J ends lost 5 bases and 2 bases respectively, with 9 bases between them. CDR3 in amino acids: CSAPSGNYGYTF. The CDR3 DNA reads TGCAGTGCTCCTTCCGGGAACTATGGCTACACCTTC.

This clonotype was observed many times. V gene TRBV29-1 combines with J gene TRBJ2-1, with D perhaps matching TRBD2 (5 bases). This CDR3 has 15 residues. V dropped 5 bases and J dropped 7 bases, with 21 bases sitting between them. Germline CDR1 reads SQVTM; CDR2 reads ANQGSEA. The CDR3 DNA reads as TGCAGCGTTCCGAGCCCACGGGGTACACCGAATGAGCAGTTCTTC. It encodes CSVPSPRGTPNEQFF.

This clonotype appeared a few times. The CDR3 nucleotides are TGTGCCAGCAGAGACAGGGGTGGCTTGGCCCAGTACTTC. As protein: CASRDRGGLAQYF. The chain carries TRBV7-2 and TRBJ2-5; TRBD1 aligns across 8 bases. There are 13 residues in the CDR3. The germline gives CDR1 SGHTA, CDR2 FQGNSA. V shed 6 bases, J shed 9 bases, and the junction held 9 bases outside the gene matches.

This clonotype appeared many times. The V call is TRBV5-6, the J call TRBJ2-7; the match to TRBD2 covers 12 bases. This CDR3 comprises 15 residues. CDR1 SGHDT and CDR2 YYEEEE come from the germline V gene. The V segment lost 4 bases and the J segment 2 bases; nucleotides outside the gene matches: 4. The CDR3 region is CASSLRLAGAYEQYF. The CDR3 coding sequence is TGTGCCAGCAGCCTAAGACTAGCGGGGGCCTACGAGCAGTACTTC.

In this sample, this clonotype turned up many times. The chain combines TRBV5-1 with TRBJ1-2, with D possibly matching TRBD1 (6 bases). V lost 0 bases and J lost 6, with 15 bases in between. Per the germline V gene, CDR1 is SGHRS and CDR2 is YFSETQ. This CDR3 has 15 residues. The CDR3 reads CASSLVGGATHGYTF. In nucleotides, the CDR3 is TGCGCCAGCAGCTTGGTGGGGGGCGCGACTCATGGCTACACCTTC.

This clonotype was counted many times. The chain couples TRBV4-1 to TRBJ2-7; D gene uncertain. The ends were cut back, 4 bases at V and 0 bases at J, with 16 bases in the middle. The CDR3 has 16 amino acids. Germline values: CDR1 MGHRA, CDR2 YSYEKL. The CDR3 is CASSPFPTASSYEQYF. DNA of the CDR3: TGCGCCAGCAGCCCGTTCCCAACCGCCAGCTCCTACGAGCAGTACTTC.

Many counts were recorded for this clonotype. The CDR3 nucleotides read TGCGCCAGCAGCCCGACCAGGGGGCCCTACACTGAAGCTTTCTTT. Amino acids: CASSPTRGPYTEAFF. V usage is TRBV5-1 and J usage is TRBJ1-1, with 8 positions matching TRBD1. The junction had 8 bases not matched to a gene; V was cut back by 4 bases and J by 3 bases. The CDR3 spans 15 residues. In germline, CDR1 is SGHRS, CDR2 YFSETQ.

In this sample, this clonotype turned up a few times. This sequence joins TRBV7-9 and TRBJ2-1; D ambiguous. Germline loops: CDR1 SEHNR, CDR2 FQNEAQ (reference sequence). V was cut by 4 bases and J by 8 bases, with 9 bases left in between. The CDR3 has 12 residues. This CDR3 reads CASSSGRYEQFF. The CDR3 DNA follows: TGTGCCAGCAGCTCCGGACGGTATGAGCAGTTCTTC.